One sample yielded the 19 T cell receptor beta chains listed below, sequenced in a study of blood T cell repertoires in COVID-19. The protocol was immunoSEQ multiplex PCR, while the TCRdb copy is restricted to in-frame clones and leaves out a portion. Among about 70,000 clones listed, 65% to 80% were seen once. Sequencing was performed on peripheral blood. These receptors were taken from an elderly woman with active or convalescent COVID-19.

This clone occurred many times. The chain couples TRBV7-2 to TRBJ1-1; 7 bases match TRBD1. CDR3 length: 13 residues. The V gene's germline CDR1 is SGHTA and CDR2 FQGNSA. With V trimmed by 2 bases and J by 6 bases, 3 bases remained unmatched. The CDR3 DNA follows: TGTGCCAGCAGCTTACAGGGGGACGCTGAAGCTTTCTTT. It is translated as CASSLQGDAEAFF.

The rearrangement joins TRBV30 to TRBJ1-6; tentative D call: TRBD1 (5 bases). The CDR3 runs to 16 residues. V was trimmed by 3 bases and J by 0 bases, leaving 12 bases between them. Germline lookup yields CDR1 GTSNPN and CDR2 SVGIG (reference sequence). CDR3: CAWSWDLSSYNSPLHF. The DNA for the CDR3 is TGTGCCTGGAGCTGGGACTTGAGCTCCTATAATTCACCCCTCCACTTT.

J is TRBJ2-7 and V is TRBV5-8; D ambiguous. From germline, CDR1 is SGHTS and CDR2 YDEGEE. This CDR3 contains 12 residues. Trimming took 3 bases from V and 6 from J, leaving 10 bases between them. The CDR3 DNA follows: TGTGCCAGCAGCTCGCGGAAGGCCGAGCAGTACTTC. Protein product: CASSSRKAEQYF. The full variable domain, completed using reference TRBV5-8 and TRBJ2-7, is EAGVTQSPTHLIKTRGQQATLRCSPISGHTSVYWYQQALGLGLQFLLWYDEGEERNRGNFPPRFSGRQFPNYSSELNVNALELEDSALYLCASSSRKAEQYFGPGTRLTVT.

The rearrangement links TRBV7-3 to TRBJ2-3; 10 positions agree with TRBD2. CDR1 is SGHTA, CDR2 FQGTGA, per germline. The ends lost 3 bases at V and 5 bases at J; junction bases unmatched: 5. CDR3 length: 15 amino acids. In DNA, the CDR3 is TGTGCCAGCAGCTTCTCTAGCGGGGGCCTAGATACGCAGTATTTT. Translation: CASSFSSGGLDTQYF.

This clone showed up just once. The chain recombines TRBV30 with TRBJ1-4, with D unclear. Trimming took 3 bases from V and 6 from J, leaving 11 bases between them. Germline V gene lookup returns CDR1 GTSNPN and CDR2 SVGIG (reference sequence). The CDR3 contains 13 residues. For the CDR3, the DNA is TGTGCCTGGAGGCGAGGGATAGATGAAAAACTGTTTTTT. It specifies CAWRRGIDEKLFF.

V and J are TRBV5-1 and TRBJ2-3, with TRBD2 matching over 8 bases. CDR3 length: 15 amino acids. Germline CDR1 reads SGHRS; CDR2 reads YFSETQ. The junction had 7 bases not matched to a gene; V was cut back by 4 bases and J by 3 bases. The CDR3 region is CASSPGGVKTDTQYF. DNA for the CDR3: TGCGCCAGCAGCCCCGGGGGGGTAAAAACAGATACGCAGTATTTT.

This rearrangement joins TRBV27 to TRBJ2-7, with TRBD2 matching 8 bases. Germline V lookup: CDR1 MNHEY, CDR2 SMNVEV (reference sequence). This CDR3 is 19 amino acids long. The V segment lost 7 bases and the J segment 3 bases; nucleotides outside the gene matches: 23. CDR3 sequence (DNA): TGTGCCAGCACCCCCCACCCCCCTTTTGTATTAGCGGGAAACTACGAGCAGTACTTC. Translation gives CASTPHPPFVLAGNYEQYF.

The chain has TRBV6-1 and TRBJ1-3; no clear D gene. The CDR3 runs to 16 residues. Germline lookup yields CDR1 MNHNS and CDR2 SASEGT. Between the trimmed V and J ends, which lost 3 bases and 8 bases, there was a span of 20 bases. In DNA, the CDR3 is TGTGCCAGCAGTGACTATGAGTTCAGCGGGAGGGACACCATATATTTT. This codes for CASSDYEFSGRDTIYF.

J is TRBJ2-7 and V is TRBV6-2 or TRBV6-3; 8 positions match TRBD1. This CDR3 is 17 amino acids long. The germline CDR1 and CDR2 sequences are MNHEY and SVGEGT. With V trimmed by 0 bases and J by 0 bases, 7 bases remained unmatched. This CDR3 reads CASSYSAFQGASYEQYF. The CDR3 DNA is TGTGCCAGCAGTTACTCGGCGTTTCAGGGGGCCTCCTACGAGCAGTACTTC.

The chain combines TRBV5-1 with TRBJ1-1; possible D gene TRBD1, 5 bases. Per germline, CDR1 SGHRS and CDR2 YFSETQ. The V end was cut by 2 bases, the J end by 1 base, with 12 bases between. The CDR3 spans 15 residues. CDR3 nucleotides: TGCGCCAGCAGCTTAGGGCGGGGACGGAACACTGAAGCTTTCTTT. Translating it yields CASSLGRGRNTEAFF.

The chain recombines TRBV27 with TRBJ2-1, with D perhaps TRBD1 (6 bases). This CDR3 comprises 12 residues. The V end lost 3 bases, the J end lost 8 bases, and 8 bases lay between the germline ends. The germline gives CDR1 MNHEY, CDR2 SMNVEV (reference sequence). The CDR3 spells CASSLAGDEQFF. The CDR3 nucleotides read TGTGCCAGCAGTTTGGCAGGGGATGAGCAGTTCTTC.

The gene calls are TRBV5-4 and TRBJ1-1, with D possibly being TRBD1 (5 bases). Trimming left V 1 base short and J 2 bases short, with 12 bases between. CDR1 and CDR2 from the germline V gene are SGHNT and YYREEE (reference sequence). CDR3 size: 15 residues. CDR3 in amino acids: CASSLNRGGNTEAFF. Written as DNA, the CDR3 is TGTGCCAGCAGCTTGAATAGGGGCGGCAACACTGAAGCTTTCTTT.

The V gene is TRBV4-3, the J gene TRBJ2-1; D remains ambiguous. V lost 0 bases and J 10 bases, leaving 10 bases between the germline ends. Germline CDR1 reads LGHNA; CDR2 reads YSLEER. This CDR3 has 13 amino acids. CDR3 amino acids: CASSQDSLREQFF. In DNA, the CDR3 is TGCGCCAGCAGCCAAGACTCCTTGAGGGAGCAGTTCTTC.

This chain joins TRBV9 and TRBJ1-3, with D uncertain. V lost 4 bases and J lost 0, with 11 bases in between. The germline V gene has CDR1 SGDLS and CDR2 YYNGEE. CDR3 length: 15 residues. The CDR3 loop reads CASSSQLFSGNTIYF. CDR3 coding DNA: TGTGCCAGCAGCTCCCAACTCTTCTCTGGAAACACCATATATTTT. Using reference TRBV9 and TRBJ1-3 for the parts outside the CDR3, the full variable domain is DSGVTQTPKHLITATGQRVTLRCSPRSGDLSVYWYQQSLDQGLQFLIQYYNGEERAKGNILERFSAQQFPDLHSELNLSSLELGDSALYFCASSSQLFSGNTIYFGEGSWLTVV.

The chain combines TRBV6-5 with TRBJ1-6; the D is unclear. In germline, CDR1 is MNHEY, CDR2 SVGAGI. The CDR3 runs to 14 residues. Trimming shortened V by 2 bases and J by 7 bases, and 9 bases separated the two germline ends. Here the CDR3 DNA reads TGTGCCAGCAGTTACACTTTACGCAATTCACCCCTCCACTTT. The encoded protein is CASSYTLRNSPLHF.

The V call is TRBV2, the J call TRBJ2-5, with TRBD2 identical over 9 bases. V dropped 7 bases and J dropped 2; count of bases not matched to a gene: 8. This CDR3 is built from 15 residues. Germline CDR1 reads SNHLY; CDR2 reads FYNNEI. The CDR3 reads CASKVLAGNQETQYF. The CDR3 coding sequence is TGTGCCAGCAAAGTCCTAGCGGGAAATCAAGAGACCCAGTACTTC.

This rearrangement joins TRBV7-2 to TRBJ2-6; 8 bases fit TRBD1. The V segment lost 2 bases and the J segment 0 bases; nucleotides outside the gene matches: 0. The CDR3 is made up of 16 amino acids. The germline V gene has CDR1 SGHTA and CDR2 FQGNSA. The CDR3 here is CASSLTGGSGANVLTF. The CDR3 coding sequence is TGTGCCAGCAGCTTAACAGGGGGCTCTGGGGCCAACGTCCTGACTTTC.

This clone was recorded only once. The chain employs TRBV6-2 or TRBV6-3 and TRBJ2-7, with 10 bases fitting TRBD1. This CDR3 region has 15 residues. Trimming cost V 3 bases and J 4 bases; bases outside gene matches: 6. From germline, CDR1 is MNHEY and CDR2 SVGEGT. CDR3: CASSYPGTGAYEQYF. As DNA, the CDR3 is TGTGCCAGCAGTTATCCCGGGACAGGGGCGTACGAGCAGTACTTC.

This clone came up a few times. The V call is TRBV7-9, the J call TRBJ2-7, with D tentatively TRBD2 (5 bases). V was clipped by 5 bases and J by 5 bases, with 16 bases between them. Germline assignment: CDR1 SEHNR and CDR2 FQNEAQ (reference sequence). There are 14 residues in the CDR3. CDR3 residues: CASSPSGNTDEQYF. The CDR3 DNA reads as TGTGCCAGCAGCCCATCCGGGAACACCGACGAGCAGTACTTC.